This T cell receptor beta chain emerged from a study of T cell changes during pregnancy in multiple sclerosis. Profiling relied on immunoSEQ multiplex PCR, and the TCRdb table lists in-frame clones only, not all of them. Among 25,000 to 35,000 clones listed, around nine tenths were seen once. This clone occurred once. The V and J ends lost 4 bases and 0 bases respectively, with 11 bases between them. This CDR3 is built from 16 residues. Germline V CDR1 and CDR2: SGHDT, YYEEEE. This chain connects TRBV5-6 to TRBJ2-6, with a weak D call TRBD2 (5 bases). The clonotype originates from a female donor in good health, enrolled as a control in a pregnancy study. This material consisted of CD4+ T cells from peripheral blood mononuclear cells, taken in the first trimester of pregnancy. For the CDR3, the DNA is TGTGCCAGCAGCATACGGACTGCCTCTGGGGCCAACGTCCTGACTTTC. Translation: CASSIRTASGANVLTF.